Given below is one TCR beta chain in context. The antigen remains unidentified. These data are taken from a study of T-cell reconstitution after alpha-beta-depleted transplantation in children. Study results and limitations: The origin of alpha-beta T cells about two months after transplant was reportedly several hundred expanded graft clones. The main origin of T-cell counts and diversity one year after transplant was newly produced T cells. Some patients owed their high day-60 TCRbeta diversity to surviving recipient T cells and thymic progenitors.

V was trimmed by 8 bases and J by 0 bases, leaving 11 bases between them. CDR1 is MDHEN and CDR2 is SYDVKM in the germline V gene. CDR3 length: 13 amino acids. Preparing the TCRbeta library involved the use of unique molecular identifiers. TCRdb analysed the PCR reads with MiXCR anew, one entry per CDR3 protein. The top ten clones hold 9.1% of a sample with a few hundred thousand distinct CDR3 sequences, roughly 7.8% of them seen once. The TCR originated in a female patient under 10 years old who had a stem cell transplant for Fanconi anemia, so the T cells may come from the graft donor. The genes are TRBV28 and TRBJ2-7, with D possibly TRBD1 on 6 matching bases. The sample was peripheral blood, taken 360 days after TCRalphabeta/CD19-depleted stem cell transplant. The CDR3 region has the DNA TGTGCCAGCCTCGACAGGAACTCCTACGAGCAGTACTTC. The encoded protein is CASLDRNSYEQYF.